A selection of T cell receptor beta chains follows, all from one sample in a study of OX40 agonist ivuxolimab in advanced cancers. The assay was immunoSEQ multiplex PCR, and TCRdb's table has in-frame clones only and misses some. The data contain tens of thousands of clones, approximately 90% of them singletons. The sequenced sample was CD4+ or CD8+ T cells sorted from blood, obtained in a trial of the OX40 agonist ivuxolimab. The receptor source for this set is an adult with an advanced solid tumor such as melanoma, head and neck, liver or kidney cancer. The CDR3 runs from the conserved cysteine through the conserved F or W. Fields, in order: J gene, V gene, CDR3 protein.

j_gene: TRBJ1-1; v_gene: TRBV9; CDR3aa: CASSAGQENTEAFF
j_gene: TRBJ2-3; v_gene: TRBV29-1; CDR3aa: CSARTGNADTQYF
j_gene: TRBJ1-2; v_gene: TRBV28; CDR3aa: CASSGTGYGYTF
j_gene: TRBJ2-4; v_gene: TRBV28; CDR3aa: CASQFLSSGDIQYF
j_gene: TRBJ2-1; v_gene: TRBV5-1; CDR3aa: CASSVGGQGLAIVNEQFF
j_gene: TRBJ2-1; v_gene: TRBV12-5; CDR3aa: CASGFASGNEQFF
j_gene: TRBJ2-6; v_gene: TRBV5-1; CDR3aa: CASTESSSGANVLTF
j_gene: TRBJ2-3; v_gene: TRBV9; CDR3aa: CASSVGGRPSTDTQYF
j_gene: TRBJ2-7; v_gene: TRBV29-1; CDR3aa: CSATSGPPYEQYF
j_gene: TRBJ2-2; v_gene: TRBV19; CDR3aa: CASSKTGGNTGELFF
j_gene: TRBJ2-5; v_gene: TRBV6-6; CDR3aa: CASSLTGTQETQYF
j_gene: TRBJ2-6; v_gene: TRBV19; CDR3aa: CAARNDRAGANVLTF
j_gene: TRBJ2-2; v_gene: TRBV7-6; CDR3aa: CASSLVSITGNTGELFF
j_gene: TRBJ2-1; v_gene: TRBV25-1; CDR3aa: CASSTGQYNEQFF
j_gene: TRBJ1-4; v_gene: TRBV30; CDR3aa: CAWNGLATNEKLFF
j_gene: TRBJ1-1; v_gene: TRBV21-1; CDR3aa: CASSSDRGQVTEAFF
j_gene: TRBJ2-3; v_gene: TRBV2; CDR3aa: CASSREDTQYF
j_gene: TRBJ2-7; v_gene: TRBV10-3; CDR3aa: CAIRGMYEQYF
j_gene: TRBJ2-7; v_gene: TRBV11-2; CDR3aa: CASSLEDRSLSYEQYF
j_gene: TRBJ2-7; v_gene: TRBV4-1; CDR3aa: CASSQVSGPYEQYF
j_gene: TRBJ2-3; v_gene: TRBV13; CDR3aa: CASSPWRERGRDTQYF
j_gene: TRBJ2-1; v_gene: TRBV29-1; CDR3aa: CSVERTGRDNEQFF
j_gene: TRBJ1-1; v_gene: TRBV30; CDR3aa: CAWTPGQGNTEAFF
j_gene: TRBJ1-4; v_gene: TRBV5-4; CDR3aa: CASSDAHGATNEKLFF
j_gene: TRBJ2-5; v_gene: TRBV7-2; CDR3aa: CASRWTGVEETQYF